This TCR beta chain was found in a study of blood T cell repertoires in COVID-19. Study-level background: Both acute and convalescent COVID-19 samples were obtained from the United States, Italy and Spain. PBMCs, B-cell-depleted T cells, or T cells were the source of the cDNA or gDNA that made up the material.

Original analysis: By means of reference gene primer amplification, nucleated cell counts were estimated. The table came from immunoSEQ multiplex PCR; TCRdb's copy has only in-frame clones and leaves some out. For V, J and clone size, that table is used; D and trimming come from the DNA. The repertoire holds about 24,000 clones, with about nine tenths as singletons. The J segment lost 5 bases and the V segment lost 9 bases, leaving 7 bases of the junction unmatched. The CDR3 has 15 amino acids. CDR1 is LNHDA, CDR2 SQIVND, per germline (reference sequence). This clone was observed a handful of times. Sequenced sample: peripheral blood. The rearrangement links TRBV19 to TRBJ2-2, with 12 bases matching TRBD2. The sequence was obtained from a woman between 65 and 79 years old with active COVID-19. The DNA of the CDR3 is TGTGCCAGCAAGACTAGCGGGGGACCAACCGGGGAGCTGTTTTTT. Translated: CASKTSGGPTGELFF.